The clone carrying this TCR beta chain has only a few counts. No antigen is known for it. TCRdb's table, derived via immunoSEQ multiplex PCR, lists solely in-frame clones and lacks some. Of over 4,000 clones in the sample, under 70% are singletons; the top ten hold around two fifths. This entry comes from a study of CD8 T cell repertoires and HIV-1 epitope variants. Study-level information: Controls were a CMV, EBV and flu pool, Ebola AY9, and no peptide. The baseline condition was 1M T cells left uncultured.

The CDR3 is 14 amino acids. Germline V lookup: CDR1 WNHNN, CDR2 SYGVQD (reference sequence). The junction had 12 bases not matched to a gene; V was cut back by 7 bases and J by 9 bases. The chain employs TRBV10-1 and TRBJ1-5, with 7 bases lining up with TRBD1. This sequence was found in a male donor with HIV. The sequencing sample was made of cultured CD8+ T cells derived from PBMCs. The CDR3 DNA reads TGCGCCAGCACCGTCGACAGGGCGCTGGGGCCCCAGCATTTT. Protein: CASTVDRALGPQHF.